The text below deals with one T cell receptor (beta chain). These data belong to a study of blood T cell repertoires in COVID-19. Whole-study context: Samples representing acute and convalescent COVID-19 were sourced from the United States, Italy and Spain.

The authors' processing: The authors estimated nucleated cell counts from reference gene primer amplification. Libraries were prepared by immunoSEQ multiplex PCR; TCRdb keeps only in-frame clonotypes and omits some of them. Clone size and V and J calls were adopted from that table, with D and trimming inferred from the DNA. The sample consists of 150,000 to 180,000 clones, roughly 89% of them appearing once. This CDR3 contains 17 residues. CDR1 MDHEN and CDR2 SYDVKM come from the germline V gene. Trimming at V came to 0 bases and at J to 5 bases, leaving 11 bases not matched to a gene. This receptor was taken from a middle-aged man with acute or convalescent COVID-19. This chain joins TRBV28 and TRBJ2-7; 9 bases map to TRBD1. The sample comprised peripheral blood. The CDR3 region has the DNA TGTGCCAGCAGTTTATGGGCTCCGGGACAGGGCCTCGACGAGCAGTACTTC. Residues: CASSLWAPGQGLDEQYF. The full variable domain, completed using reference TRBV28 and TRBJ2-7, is DVKVTQSSRYLVKRTGEKVFLECVQDMDHENMFWYRQDPGLGLRLIYFSYDVKMKEKGDIPEGYSVSREKKERFSLILESASTNQTSMYLCASSLWAPGQGLDEQYFGPGTRLTVT.